A single sample is the source of the 7 T cell receptor beta chains below, sequenced in a study of T cells in Graves' hyperthyroidism and ophthalmopathy. Amplified regions were TCR beta CDR3 sequences from RNA transcripts. The HTBI set primed first-round TCR CDR3 RT-PCR. TCRdb re-called the multiplex PCR reads with MiXCR, one entry per CDR3 protein. The sample records 560,000 or so distinct CDR3 sequences, 40% to 55% being singletons. The sample consisted of peripheral blood or thyroid tissue (not recorded which). These receptors were obtained from a woman aged 18-29 years with Graves' hyperthyroidism.

This clonotype occurred many times. The rearrangement links TRBV24-1 to TRBJ2-2, with D possibly being TRBD1 or TRBD2 (5 bases each). CDR1 KGHDR and CDR2 SFDVKD come from the germline V gene. Trimming shortened V by 0 bases and J by 1 base, and 11 bases separated the two germline ends. This CDR3 has 17 residues. The CDR3 DNA is TGTGCCACCAGTGATTTGCAGGGTAGCGTGAACACCGGGGAGCTGTTTTTT. It is translated as CATSDLQGSVNTGELFF.

The rearrangement uses TRBV6-5 and TRBJ1-6; 9 nucleotides agree with TRBD1. The CDR3 consists of 15 residues. V dropped 0 bases and J dropped 10; count of bases not matched to a gene: 4. Germline-derived CDR1 and CDR2 are MNHEY and SVGAGI. This CDR3 is CASSYSGQGSSPLHF. CDR3 DNA: TGTGCCAGCAGTTACTCGGGACAGGGAAGCTCACCCCTCCACTTT.

V gene TRBV20-1 combines with J gene TRBJ2-5, with 7 bases fitting TRBD2. This CDR3 has 14 residues. Germline CDR1 is DFQATT and CDR2 is SNEGSKA (reference sequence). CDR3 nucleotides: TGCAGCGAGAGCGGGAAGACGTACCAAGAGACCCAGTACTTC. Translation: CSESGKTYQETQYF.

This clonotype was seen only once. Sequence at one end of the junction differs from germline and may be a read error. This chain joins TRBV4-1 and TRBJ2-5; D possibly corresponds to TRBD2 (6 bases). CDR3 size: 13 residues. Germline CDR1 MGHRA, CDR2 YSYEKL. This CDR3 is CVSSQGTQETQYF. As DNA, the CDR3 is TGCGTCAGCAGCCAAGGGACTCAAGAGACCCAGTACTTC.

Worth noting for this clonotype: With a much larger clone just one base away, this may be a read error. The chain employs TRBV12-3 or TRBV12-4 and TRBJ1-2; 7 nucleotides align to TRBD1. The length of the CDR3 is 13 residues. V was clipped by 5 bases and J by 6 bases; unmatched bases: 6. The CDR3 nucleotides read TGTGCCAGCAGTGTACGACAGGGCCATGGCTACACCTTC. This codes for CASSVRQGHGYTF.

This clonotype was detected only a few times. This chain uses TRBV2 with TRBJ2-7; TRBD2 matches 12 bases. Germline values: CDR1 SNHLY, CDR2 FYNNEI. V shed 6 bases, J shed 1 base, and the junction held 7 bases outside the gene matches. The CDR3 loop spans 16 amino acids. The CDR3 DNA reads as TGTGCCAGCAGCCCTGGACTAGCGGGATTTTCCTACGAGCAGTACTTC. Its protein is CASSPGLAGFSYEQYF.

The chain joins TRBV13 to TRBJ1-3, with D maybe TRBD1 (6 bases). The CDR3 loop spans 14 amino acids. Germline CDR1 reads PRHDT; CDR2 reads FYEKMQ (reference sequence). The germline V and J ends were trimmed by 5 bases and 3 bases, with 11 bases remaining between them. CDR3 nucleotides: TGTGCCAGCAGCCACACCAGGGGTGGAAACACCATATATTTT. As protein: CASSHTRGGNTIYF.